The 12 T cell receptor beta chains in this list originate from one sample, sequenced in a study of graft-versus-host responses after intestinal transplantation. Repertoires were generated with immunoSEQ multiplex PCR, while TCRdb's copy carries only in-frame clones and drops some. This table has approximately 11,000 clones, over 90% appearing once. The specimen comprised PBMCs, sampled roughly 110 days after intestinal transplant. All receptors come from a human patient who received an intestinal transplant, so some T cells may come from the graft donor.

CDR3 sequence (DNA): TGTGCCAGTACCTATTCAGGGAAATCCTATAATTCACCCCTCCACTTT. Translating gives CASTYSGKSYNSPLHF. The rearrangement joins TRBV19 to TRBJ1-6, with a weak D call TRBD1 (5 bases). Germline values: CDR1 LNHDA, CDR2 SQIVND (reference sequence). V was shortened by 7 bases and J by 1 base, with 14 bases between the two germline ends. The CDR3 has 16 residues. The whole variable domain, filled in from reference TRBV19 and TRBJ1-6, reads DGGITQSPKYLFRKEGQNVTLSCEQNLNHDAMYWYRQDPGQGLRLIYYSQIVNDFQKGDIAEGYSVSREKKESFPLTVTSAQKNPTAFYLCASTYSGKSYNSPLHFGNGTRLTVT.

The chain joins TRBV12-5 to TRBJ1-1; D is unclear. This CDR3 comprises 16 residues. V was trimmed by 2 bases and J by 10 bases, leaving 23 bases between them. In germline, CDR1 is LGHNT, CDR2 FRNRAP. The CDR3 DNA reads as TGTGCTAGTGGTTTGACCGCTTCGGACGGCCCGCAAGTAGCTTTCTTT. Its translation is CASGLTASDGPQVAFF.

The genes are TRBV30 and TRBJ1-6, with D perhaps matching TRBD1 (5 bases). The V end lost 3 bases, the J end lost 10 bases, and 10 bases lay between the germline ends. This CDR3 is 12 amino acids long. CDR1 and CDR2 from the germline V gene are GTSNPN and SVGIG (reference sequence). The CDR3 is CAWRKRGSPLHF. The DNA of the CDR3 is TGTGCCTGGAGGAAAAGGGGCTCACCCCTCCACTTT.

The CDR3 DNA reads TGTGCCAGCCGGCAGGGATTGAACACTGAAGCTTTCTTT. Amino acids: CASRQGLNTEAFF. This chain uses TRBV7-6 with TRBJ1-1; D may be TRBD1 (5 bases). The CDR3 spans 13 residues. Trimming left V 8 bases short and J 0 bases short, with 10 bases between. From germline, CDR1 is SGHVS and CDR2 FNYEAQ. The full variable domain, completed using reference TRBV7-6 and TRBJ1-1, is GAGVSQSPRYKVTKRGQDVALRCDPISGHVSLYWYRQALGQGPEFLTYFNYEAQQDKSGLPNDRFSAERPEGSISTLTIQRTEQRDSAMYRCASRQGLNTEAFFGQGTRLTVV.

The rearrangement joins TRBV6-5 to TRBJ2-3; a possible D gene is TRBD2 (6 bases). CDR1 MNHEY and CDR2 SVGAGI come from the germline V gene. The V gene lost 5 bases and the J gene lost 2 bases, with 14 bases spanning the gap. CDR3 length equals 15 residues. In nucleotides, the CDR3 is TGTGCCAGCAGTCGGAGTGGAGGGGACACAGATACGCAGTATTTT. Its translation is CASSRSGGDTDTQYF.

The chain links TRBV6-5 to TRBJ2-7; D uncertain. The V gene lost 0 bases and the J gene lost 3 bases, with 9 bases spanning the gap. Germline V gives CDR1 MNHEY, CDR2 SVGAGI. The CDR3 loop spans 14 amino acids. The CDR3 DNA is TGTGCCAGCAGTTACTCGGAGAGATTCTACGAGCAGTACTTC. Residues: CASSYSERFYEQYF.

The chain links TRBV5-1 to TRBJ1-1; the D is unclear. The germline V gene has CDR1 SGHRS and CDR2 YFSETQ. V lost 0 bases and J 0 bases, leaving 12 bases between the germline ends. The CDR3 contains 16 residues. The CDR3 coding sequence is TGCGCCAGCAGCTTGGATCCAGGCTTGATGAACACTGAAGCTTTCTTT. Residues: CASSLDPGLMNTEAFF.

This chain joins TRBV27 and TRBJ2-1; D is tentatively TRBD1 or TRBD2 (5 bases each). The V and J ends lost 1 base and 6 bases respectively, with 7 bases between them. CDR3 length: 13 amino acids. CDR1 is MNHEY and CDR2 is SMNVEV in the germline V gene (reference sequence). The CDR3 loop reads CASSLWDPNEQFF. The CDR3 DNA is TGTGCCAGCAGTTTATGGGACCCCAATGAGCAGTTCTTC.

The CDR3 reads CASLRVMSYNEQFF. In DNA form, the CDR3 reads TGTGCCAGCCTCCGGGTCATGTCCTACAATGAGCAGTTCTTC. The chain recombines TRBV6-1 with TRBJ2-1; no reliable D call. Deletions cut 8 bases from V and 1 base from J, with 12 bases between. The CDR3 is made up of 14 amino acids. Germline V gene sequence: CDR1 MNHNS, CDR2 SASEGT.

The J gene is TRBJ2-1, the V gene TRBV18; 10 bases map to TRBD1. V gave up 2 bases and J gave up 9 bases; unmatched junction bases: 4. The CDR3 runs to 14 residues. The germline CDR1 and CDR2 sequences are KGHSH and LQKENI. CDR3 DNA: TGTGCCAGCTCACCAGACAGGGGGCAAGGTGAGCAGTTCTTC. This sequence encodes CASSPDRGQGEQFF.

The chain employs TRBV11-3 and TRBJ2-5; D is unclear. Trimming took off 4 bases at V and 5 bases at J, with 20 bases between the two ends. Germline V gene lookup returns CDR1 SGHNT and CDR2 YENEEA. The CDR3 has 16 amino acids. The CDR3 coding sequence is TGTGCCAGCAGCTCCTCGGCAATGAGGCCAGAGGAGACCCAGTACTTC. It specifies CASSSSAMRPEETQYF.

The V gene is TRBV27, the J gene TRBJ2-2; a possible D gene is TRBD1 (6 bases). Germline-derived CDR1 and CDR2 are MNHEY and SMNVEV (reference sequence). V was trimmed by 7 bases and J by 7 bases, leaving 13 bases between them. CDR3 length: 13 amino acids. The CDR3 bases are TGTGCCAGCAAGGGGGTTCGTGTCGGGGAGCTGTTTTTT. Translating it yields CASKGVRVGELFF.